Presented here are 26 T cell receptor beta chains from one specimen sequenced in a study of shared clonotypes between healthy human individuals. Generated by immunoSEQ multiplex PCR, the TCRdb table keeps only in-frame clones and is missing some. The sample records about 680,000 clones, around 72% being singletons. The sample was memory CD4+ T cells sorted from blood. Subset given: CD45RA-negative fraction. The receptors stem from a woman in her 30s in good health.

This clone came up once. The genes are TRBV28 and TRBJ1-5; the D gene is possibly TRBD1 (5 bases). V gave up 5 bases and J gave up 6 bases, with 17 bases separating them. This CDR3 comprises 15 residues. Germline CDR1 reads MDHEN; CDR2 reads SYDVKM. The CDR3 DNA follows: TGTGCCAGCAGTCCCCTGAGGGGAGGTGGTCAGCCCCAGCATTTT. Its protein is CASSPLRGGGQPQHF.

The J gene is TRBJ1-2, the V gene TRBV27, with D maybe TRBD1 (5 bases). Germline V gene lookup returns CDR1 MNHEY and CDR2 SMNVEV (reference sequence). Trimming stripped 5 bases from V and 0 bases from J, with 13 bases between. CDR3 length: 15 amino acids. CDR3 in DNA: TGTGCCAGCAGTCCGGGACGGTTAGCTAACTATGGCTACACCTTC. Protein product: CASSPGRLANYGYTF.

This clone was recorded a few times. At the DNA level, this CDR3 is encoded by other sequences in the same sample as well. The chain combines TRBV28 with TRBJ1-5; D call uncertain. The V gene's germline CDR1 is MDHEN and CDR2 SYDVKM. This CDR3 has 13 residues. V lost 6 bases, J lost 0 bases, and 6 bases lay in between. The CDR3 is CASSLYSNQPQHF. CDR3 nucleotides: TGTGCCAGCAGCCTGTATAGCAATCAGCCCCAGCATTTT.

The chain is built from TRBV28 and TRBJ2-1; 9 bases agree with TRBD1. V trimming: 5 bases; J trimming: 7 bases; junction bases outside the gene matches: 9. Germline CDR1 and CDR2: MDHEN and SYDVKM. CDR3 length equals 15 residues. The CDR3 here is CASSPGTGWWNEQFF. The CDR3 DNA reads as TGTGCCAGCAGTCCTGGGACAGGGTGGTGGAATGAGCAGTTCTTC.

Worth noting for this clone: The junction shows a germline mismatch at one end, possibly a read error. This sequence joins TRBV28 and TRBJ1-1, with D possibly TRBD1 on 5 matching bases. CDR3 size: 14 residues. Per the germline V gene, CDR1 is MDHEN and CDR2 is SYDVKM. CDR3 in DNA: TGTGCCAGCAGTTTAGCCGGGACCGATACTGGAGCTTTCTTT. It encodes CASSLAGTDTGAFF.

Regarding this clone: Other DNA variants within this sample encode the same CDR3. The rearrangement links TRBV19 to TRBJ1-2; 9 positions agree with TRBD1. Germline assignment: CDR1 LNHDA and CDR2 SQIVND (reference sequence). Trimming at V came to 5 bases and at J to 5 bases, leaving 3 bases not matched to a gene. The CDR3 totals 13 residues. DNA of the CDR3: TGTGCCAGTAGTGTTGGACAGGGGTATGGCTACACCTTC. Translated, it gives CASSVGQGYGYTF.

The CDR3 loop reads CASSLRDRMAQYF. CDR3 nucleotide sequence: TGTGCCAGCAGCCTACGGGACAGGATGGCGCAGTATTTT. The chain links TRBV5-6 to TRBJ2-3; 8 nucleotides agree with TRBD1. CDR3 length equals 13 residues. CDR1 is SGHDT and CDR2 is YYEEEE in the germline V gene. Trimming took 4 bases from V and 10 from J; bases not matched to a gene: 8.

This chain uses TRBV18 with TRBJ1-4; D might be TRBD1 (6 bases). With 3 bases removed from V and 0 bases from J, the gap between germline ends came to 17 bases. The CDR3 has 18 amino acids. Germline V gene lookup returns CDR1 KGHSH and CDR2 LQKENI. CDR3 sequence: CASSPTAGAGATNEKLFF. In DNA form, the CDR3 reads TGTGCCAGCTCACCCACGGCAGGGGCGGGGGCAACTAATGAAAAACTGTTTTTT.

DNA for the CDR3: TGTGCCAGCAGTGAATACAGCGGGACGGGGACAGATACGCAGTATTTT. Protein: CASSEYSGTGTDTQYF. This rearrangement joins TRBV6-1 to TRBJ2-3; the match to TRBD2 covers 7 bases. J was trimmed by 3 bases and V by 2 bases; bases with no gene match: 8. The germline gives CDR1 MNHNS, CDR2 SASEGT. There are 16 residues in the CDR3.

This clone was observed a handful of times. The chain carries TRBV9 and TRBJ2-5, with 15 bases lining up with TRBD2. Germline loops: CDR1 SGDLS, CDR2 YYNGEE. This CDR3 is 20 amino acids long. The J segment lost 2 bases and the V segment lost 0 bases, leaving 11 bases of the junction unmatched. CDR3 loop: CASSVGLGGLAGGWQETQYF. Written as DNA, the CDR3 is TGTGCCAGCAGCGTAGGATTAGGGGGACTAGCGGGAGGCTGGCAAGAGACCCAGTACTTC. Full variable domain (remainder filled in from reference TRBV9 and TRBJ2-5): DSGVTQTPKHLITATGQRVTLRCSPRSGDLSVYWYQQSLDQGLQFLIQYYNGEERAKGNILERFSAQQFPDLHSELNLSSLELGDSALYFCASSVGLGGLAGGWQETQYFGPGTRLLVL.

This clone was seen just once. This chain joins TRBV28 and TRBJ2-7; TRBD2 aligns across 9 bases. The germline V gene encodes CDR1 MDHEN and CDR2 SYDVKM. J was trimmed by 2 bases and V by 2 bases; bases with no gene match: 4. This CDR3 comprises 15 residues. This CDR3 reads CASSLRLAGTYEQYF. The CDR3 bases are TGTGCCAGCAGTTTAAGGCTAGCGGGAACCTACGAGCAGTACTTC.

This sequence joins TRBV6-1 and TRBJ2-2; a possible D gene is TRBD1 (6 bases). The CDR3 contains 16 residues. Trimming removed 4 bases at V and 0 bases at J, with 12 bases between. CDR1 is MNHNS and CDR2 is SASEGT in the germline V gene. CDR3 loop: CASSAGTTSNTGELFF. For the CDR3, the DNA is TGTGCCAGCAGTGCCGGGACAACATCGAACACCGGGGAGCTGTTTTTT.

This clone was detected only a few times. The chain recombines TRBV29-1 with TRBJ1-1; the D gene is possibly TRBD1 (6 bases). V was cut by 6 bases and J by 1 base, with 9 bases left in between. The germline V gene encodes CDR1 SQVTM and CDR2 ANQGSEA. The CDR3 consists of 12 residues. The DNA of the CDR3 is TGCAGCGTGGGACACCGGAACACTGAAGCTTTCTTT. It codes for CSVGHRNTEAFF.

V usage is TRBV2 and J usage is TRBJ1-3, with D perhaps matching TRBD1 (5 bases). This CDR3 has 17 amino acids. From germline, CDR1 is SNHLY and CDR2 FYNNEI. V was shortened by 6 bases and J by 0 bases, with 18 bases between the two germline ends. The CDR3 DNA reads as TGTGCCAGCAGGTGGCAGGGAATCGGTTACTCTGGAAACACCATATATTTT. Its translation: CASRWQGIGYSGNTIYF.

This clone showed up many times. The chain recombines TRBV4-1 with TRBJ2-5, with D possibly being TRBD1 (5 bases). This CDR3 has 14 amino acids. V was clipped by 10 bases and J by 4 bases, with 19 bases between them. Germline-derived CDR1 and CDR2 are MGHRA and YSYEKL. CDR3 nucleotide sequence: TGCGCCACCTCACTTAGCAGGGTAGCAGAGACCCAGTACTTC. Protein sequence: CATSLSRVAETQYF.

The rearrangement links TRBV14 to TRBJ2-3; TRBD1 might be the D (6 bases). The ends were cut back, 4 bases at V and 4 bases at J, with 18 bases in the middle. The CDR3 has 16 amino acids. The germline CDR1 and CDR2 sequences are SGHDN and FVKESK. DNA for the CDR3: TGTGCCAGCAGCCCACAACAGGGTTATAGCGCAGATACGCAGTATTTT. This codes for CASSPQQGYSADTQYF.

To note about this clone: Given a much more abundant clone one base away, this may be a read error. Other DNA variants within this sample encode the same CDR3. Written as DNA, the CDR3 is TGTGCCAGCAGCGAAGGACTAGCGGGCTCCTACGAGCAGTACTTC. Translated, it gives CASSEGLAGSYEQYF. The rearrangement uses TRBV7-2 and TRBJ2-7; TRBD2 agrees at 11 bases. The CDR3 has 15 residues. Germline assignment: CDR1 SGHTA and CDR2 FQGNSA. V was pared by 5 bases and J by 0 bases, with 3 bases of the junction left unmatched.

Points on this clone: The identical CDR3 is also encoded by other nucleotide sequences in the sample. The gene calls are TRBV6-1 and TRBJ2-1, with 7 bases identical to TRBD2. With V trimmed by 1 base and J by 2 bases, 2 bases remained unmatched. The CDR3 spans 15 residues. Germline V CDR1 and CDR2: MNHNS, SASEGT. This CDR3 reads CASSEGTRAYNEQFF. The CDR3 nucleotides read TGTGCCAGCAGTGAAGGGACTAGGGCCTACAATGAGCAGTTCTTC.

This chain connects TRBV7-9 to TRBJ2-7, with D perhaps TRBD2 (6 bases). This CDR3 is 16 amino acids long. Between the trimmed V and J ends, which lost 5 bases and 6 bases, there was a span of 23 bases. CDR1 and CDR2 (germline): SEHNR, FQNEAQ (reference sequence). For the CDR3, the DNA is TGTGCCAGCAGCCCCCGGGACTCTCTGGGGCTCTCCGAGCAGTACTTC. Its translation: CASSPRDSLGLSEQYF.

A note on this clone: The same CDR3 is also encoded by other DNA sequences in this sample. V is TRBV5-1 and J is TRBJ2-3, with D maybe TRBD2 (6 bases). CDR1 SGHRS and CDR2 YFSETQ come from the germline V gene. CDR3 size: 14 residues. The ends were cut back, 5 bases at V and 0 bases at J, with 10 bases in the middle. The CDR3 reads CASSSGTSTDTQYF. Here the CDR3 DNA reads TGCGCCAGCAGTTCCGGGACTAGCACAGATACGCAGTATTTT.

The CDR3 reads CASRATGNTEAFF. The CDR3 region has the DNA TGCGCCAGCAGAGCGACAGGGAACACTGAAGCTTTCTTT. This chain uses TRBV4-1 with TRBJ1-1; tentatively, D is TRBD1 (6 bases). Deletions cut 6 bases from V and 1 base from J, with 9 bases between. In germline, CDR1 is MGHRA, CDR2 YSYEKL. CDR3 length: 13 residues.

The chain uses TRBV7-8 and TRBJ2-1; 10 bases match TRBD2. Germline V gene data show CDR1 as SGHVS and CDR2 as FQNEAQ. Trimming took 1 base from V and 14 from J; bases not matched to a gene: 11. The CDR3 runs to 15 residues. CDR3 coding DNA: TGTGCCAGCAGCTTAGGTTGGTCTAGCGGGAGTTCCAAGTTCTTC. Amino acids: CASSLGWSSGSSKFF.

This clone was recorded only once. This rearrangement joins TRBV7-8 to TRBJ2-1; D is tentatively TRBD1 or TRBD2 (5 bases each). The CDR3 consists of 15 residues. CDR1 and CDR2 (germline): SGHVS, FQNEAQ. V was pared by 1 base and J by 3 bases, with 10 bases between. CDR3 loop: CASSLVGTSYNEQFF. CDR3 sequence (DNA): TGTGCCAGCAGCTTAGTTGGGACGAGCTACAATGAGCAGTTCTTC. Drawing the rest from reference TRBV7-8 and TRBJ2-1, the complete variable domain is GAGVSQSPRYKVAKRGQDVALRCDPISGHVSLFWYQQALGQGPEFLTYFQNEAQLDKSGLPSDRFFAERPEGSVSTLKIQRTQQEDSAVYLCASSLVGTSYNEQFFGPGTRLTVL.

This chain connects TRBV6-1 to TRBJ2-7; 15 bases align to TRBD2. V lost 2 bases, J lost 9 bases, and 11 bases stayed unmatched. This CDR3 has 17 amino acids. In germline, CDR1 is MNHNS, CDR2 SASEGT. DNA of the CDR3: TGTGCCAGCAGTGAATTGGGACTAGCGGGAGGCTCCTCTCGGCAGTACTTC. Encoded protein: CASSELGLAGGSSRQYF.

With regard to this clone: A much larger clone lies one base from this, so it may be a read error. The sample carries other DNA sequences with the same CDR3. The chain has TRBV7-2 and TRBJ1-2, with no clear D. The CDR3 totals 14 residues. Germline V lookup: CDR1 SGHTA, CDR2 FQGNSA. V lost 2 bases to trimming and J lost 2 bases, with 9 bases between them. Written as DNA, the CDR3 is TGTGCCAGCAGCTTACAGAGAGACAACTATGGCTACACCTTC. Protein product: CASSLQRDNYGYTF.

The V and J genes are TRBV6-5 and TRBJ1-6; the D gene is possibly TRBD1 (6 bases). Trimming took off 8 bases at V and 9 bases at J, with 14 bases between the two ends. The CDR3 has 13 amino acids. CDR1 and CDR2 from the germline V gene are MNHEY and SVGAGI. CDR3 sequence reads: CASVRGLGSPLHF. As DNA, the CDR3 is TGTGCCAGCGTCCGGGGGCTGGGTTCACCCCTCCACTTT.